The clone carrying this T cell receptor beta chain was seen only a few times. The antigen remains unidentified. The ends were cut back, 6 bases at V and 3 bases at J, with 10 bases in the middle. Germline CDR1 and CDR2: LGHDT and YNNKEL (reference sequence). The CDR3 has 13 amino acids. In TCRdb, the 5' RACE reads were re-called with MiXCR into one record per CDR3 protein. The data contain 1.5 million or so distinct CDR3 sequences, under 35% of them seen just once; the ten biggest clones take up approximately 0.25%. This specimen belongs to a study of identical twins. Study findings and constraints: These conclusions were based on statistical analysis (cross-sectional, not following the same donors). Memory repertoires showed no such pattern, whereas abundant cord blood beta clonotypes carried fewer insertions.

All donors comprised healthy Caucasians. Source material: cord blood. This sequence was found in a newborn girl in good health. The chain recombines TRBV3-1 with TRBJ2-3; TRBD2 might be the D (5 bases). The CDR3 is CASRARGTDTQYF. The CDR3 DNA sequence: TGTGCCAGCAGGGCAAGAGGGACAGATACGCAGTATTTT.